The 22 T cell receptor beta chains presented below share a single source sample, sequenced in a study of shared clonotypes between healthy human individuals. TCRdb's table, derived via immunoSEQ multiplex PCR, lists solely in-frame clones and lacks some. The table includes about 490,000 clones, 65% to 80% detected once. Sequencing was carried out using PBMCs. The receptors shown here come from a woman aged 35 to 49 in good health. Some clones in this sample may be carry-over from other donors' samples.

This clone was counted only a few times. The rearrangement joins TRBV2 to TRBJ2-7, with TRBD1 identical over 10 bases. The ends lost 7 bases at V and 1 base at J; junction bases unmatched: 4. In germline, CDR1 is SNHLY, CDR2 FYNNEI. CDR3 length: 14 residues. The CDR3 DNA follows: TGTGCCAGCAAGGGGACAGGGGTTTCCTACGAGCAGTACTTC. Its translation: CASKGTGVSYEQYF. Filled out from reference TRBV2 and TRBJ2-7, the complete variable domain reads EPEVTQTPSHQVTQMGQEVILRCVPISNHLYFYWYRQILGQKVEFLVSFYNNEISEKSEIFDDQFSVERPDGSNFTLKIRSTKLEDSAMYFCASKGTGVSYEQYFGPGTRLTVT.

This chain connects TRBV6-1 to TRBJ1-4; 7 nucleotides match TRBD1. The V and J ends lost 2 bases and 8 bases, in that order; junction bases with no gene match: 8. In germline, CDR1 is MNHNS, CDR2 SASEGT. The CDR3 has 15 residues. The CDR3 DNA sequence: TGTGCCAGCAGTGAAACGGGACAGTTCGGGGAAAAACTGTTTTTT. Its translation is CASSETGQFGEKLFF.

This clone was recorded a few times. This chain connects TRBV10-1 to TRBJ1-1; tentatively, D is TRBD1 (6 bases). Germline V gene lookup returns CDR1 WNHNN and CDR2 SYGVQD (reference sequence). The CDR3 extends over 12 amino acids. V lost 8 bases to trimming and J lost 8 bases, with 15 bases between them. The CDR3 loop reads CASGGNDREAFF. CDR3 nucleotide sequence: TGCGCCAGCGGAGGAAACGACAGGGAAGCTTTCTTT.

This chain uses TRBV27 with TRBJ1-2; D is unclear. Trimming left V 6 bases short and J 3 bases short, with 11 bases between. Germline CDR1 and CDR2: MNHEY and SMNVEV (reference sequence). The CDR3 is made up of 13 amino acids. This chain's CDR3 is CASRPASYYGYTF. The CDR3 coding sequence is TGTGCCAGCAGACCAGCGTCATACTATGGCTACACCTTC.

The chain combines TRBV29-1 with TRBJ1-2; a weak D match, TRBD1 (5 bases). Germline CDR1 SQVTM, CDR2 ANQGSEA. V dropped 7 bases and J dropped 7 bases, with 19 bases sitting between them. The CDR3 length is 13 residues. In DNA form, the CDR3 reads TGCAGCGCTGGGGACGCTGGGACCCGTGGCTACACCTTC. This encodes CSAGDAGTRGYTF.

CDR3 sequence reads: CALGAKGNSPLHF. As DNA, the CDR3 is TGTGCCCTGGGGGCTAAGGGGAATTCACCCCTCCACTTT. The J gene is TRBJ1-6, the V gene TRBV30; possibly TRBD1 for D (6 bases). V was shortened by 8 bases and J by 7 bases, with 15 bases between the two germline ends. The length of the CDR3 is 13 residues. CDR1 is GTSNPN, CDR2 SVGIG, per germline (reference sequence).

This clone has a single count. The J gene is TRBJ2-1, the V gene TRBV9; 9 bases fit TRBD2. Germline CDR1 SGDLS, CDR2 YYNGEE. There are 14 residues in the CDR3. The V segment lost 6 bases and the J segment 4 bases; nucleotides outside the gene matches: 5. CDR3: CASNPSGMYNEQFF. The CDR3 DNA reads TGTGCCAGCAATCCTAGCGGGATGTACAATGAGCAGTTCTTC.

This clone has a handful of counts. The genes are TRBV2 and TRBJ1-4; D is undetermined. The germline V gene has CDR1 SNHLY and CDR2 FYNNEI. CDR3 length: 16 amino acids. Trimming shortened V by 4 bases and J by 5 bases, and 17 bases separated the two germline ends. CDR3 sequence reads: CASSGVIWGTNEKLFF. Written as DNA, the CDR3 is TGTGCCAGCAGTGGGGTTATCTGGGGAACAAATGAAAAACTGTTTTTT.

This clone has a count of ten or more. This chain connects TRBV5-4 to TRBJ2-3; 7 bases are a match to TRBD1. The CDR3 totals 16 residues. Germline CDR1 SGHNT, CDR2 YYREEE (reference sequence). After removal of 3 bases from V and 2 bases from J, the junction contained 9 bases not matched to a gene. CDR3 in amino acids: CASSSRDSSSTDTQYF. For the CDR3, the DNA is TGTGCCAGCAGCTCCCGGGACAGCTCCTCCACAGATACGCAGTATTTT.

The V call is TRBV11-2, the J call TRBJ1-2; 7 bases are a match to TRBD1. This CDR3 contains 18 residues. The germline gives CDR1 SGHAT, CDR2 FQNNGV. Trimming cost V 6 bases and J 2 bases; bases outside gene matches: 18. The DNA of the CDR3 is TGTGCCAGCAGACACATCTTGGGCCCGACAGGGACCAACTATGGCTACACCTTC. Its translation: CASRHILGPTGTNYGYTF.

On this clone itself: Possible read error: a much larger clone is one base away. Other DNA sequences in this sample translate to the same CDR3. This chain joins TRBV7-9 and TRBJ1-1; D ambiguous. Germline CDR1 is SEHNR and CDR2 is FQNEAQ (reference sequence). The CDR3 loop spans 13 amino acids. V was clipped by 2 bases and J by 2 bases, with 6 bases between them. For the CDR3, the DNA is TGTGCCAGCAGCTTAACGGGCAACACTGAAGCTTTCTTT. As protein: CASSLTGNTEAFF.

V usage is TRBV7-3 and J usage is TRBJ2-5, with TRBD2 as a possible D gene (6 bases). The DNA end lines up better with TRBJ2-7; the J call may be wrong. This CDR3 region has 14 residues. Germline-derived CDR1 and CDR2 are SGHTA and FQGTGA. CDR3: CASSLMGGLDEQYF. The DNA for the CDR3 is TGTGCCAGCAGCTTAATGGGGGGTCTTGACGAGCAGTACTTC.

As DNA, the CDR3 is TGCAGCGTTGATTGGCAAGAGACCCAGTACTTC. Its protein is CSVDWQETQYF. This sequence joins TRBV29-1 and TRBJ2-5; D not certain. Trimming removed 3 bases at V and 2 bases at J, with 4 bases between. Germline V gene lookup returns CDR1 SQVTM and CDR2 ANQGSEA. CDR3 length equals 11 residues.

The chain links TRBV7-9 to TRBJ2-4; perhaps TRBD2 as D (6 bases). Germline loops: CDR1 SEHNR, CDR2 FQNEAQ (reference sequence). V dropped 7 bases and J dropped 3 bases, with 19 bases sitting between them. CDR3 length: 16 amino acids. The CDR3 nucleotides read TGTGCCAGCACCCCCCGGGGCGGGGATGACAAAAACATTCAGTACTTC. It translates to CASTPRGGDDKNIQYF.

This clone has a handful of counts. The chain employs TRBV4-3 and TRBJ1-1; 8 bases agree with TRBD1. There are 14 residues in the CDR3. The V segment lost 2 bases and the J segment 3 bases; nucleotides outside the gene matches: 2. The germline CDR1 and CDR2 sequences are LGHNA and YSLEER. The DNA for the CDR3 is TGCGCCAGCAGCCAAACAGGGGGGGACACTGAAGCTTTCTTT. Its translation: CASSQTGGDTEAFF.

This clone was detected a few times. DNA for the CDR3: TGTGCCAGCAGGCGGGACAGGGGGTCCTACGAGCAGTACTTC. It codes for CASRRDRGSYEQYF. The rearrangement links TRBV19 to TRBJ2-7, with 11 positions matching TRBD1. V shed 9 bases, J shed 1 base, and the junction held 5 bases outside the gene matches. The CDR3 length is 14 residues. Germline CDR1 and CDR2: LNHDA and SQIVND (reference sequence). Based on the CDR3 plus reference TRBV19 and TRBJ2-7, the full variable domain is DGGITQSPKYLFRKEGQNVTLSCEQNLNHDAMYWYRQDPGQGLRLIYYSQIVNDFQKGDIAEGYSVSREKKESFPLTVTSAQKNPTAFYLCASRRDRGSYEQYFGPGTRLTVT.

This chain connects TRBV5-4 to TRBJ2-5, with TRBD2 identical over 7 bases. Germline V lookup: CDR1 SGHNT, CDR2 YYREEE (reference sequence). CDR3 length: 14 residues. After removal of 4 bases from V and 5 bases from J, the junction contained 8 bases not matched to a gene. CDR3 nucleotides: TGTGCCAGCAGCCCGGGACTAACCGGGGAGACCCAGTACTTC. It codes for CASSPGLTGETQYF.

The rearrangement links TRBV7-2 to TRBJ2-2; no firm D call. Germline V gene lookup returns CDR1 SGHTA and CDR2 FQGNSA. The CDR3 is 12 residues long. Trimming left V 2 bases short and J 6 bases short, with 4 bases between. The CDR3 loop is CASSLNSGELFF. CDR3 bases: TGTGCCAGCAGCTTAAACTCCGGGGAGCTGTTTTTT.

The J gene is TRBJ1-2, the V gene TRBV6-5, with 8 positions matching TRBD1. CDR1 is MNHEY and CDR2 is SVGAGI in the germline V gene. Unmatched junction bases numbered 6, after V lost 4 bases and J lost 5 bases. CDR3 length equals 14 residues. Here the CDR3 reads CASSLRTGWYGYTF. DNA for the CDR3: TGTGCCAGCAGTTTGCGGACAGGGTGGTATGGCTACACCTTC.

The rearrangement uses TRBV5-6 and TRBJ1-5; D call uncertain. V was clipped by 3 bases and J by 0 bases, with 22 bases between them. The germline gives CDR1 SGHDT, CDR2 YYEEEE. The CDR3 is 19 amino acids. DNA for the CDR3: TGTGCCAGCAGCTGCGGGCGGATCGGGCCCCTTTATAGCAATCAGCCCCAGCATTTT. This gives the protein CASSCGRIGPLYSNQPQHF. Combining the CDR3 with reference TRBV5-6 and TRBJ1-5 gives the whole variable domain DAGVTQSPTHLIKTRGQQVTLRCSPKSGHDTVSWYQQALGQGPQFIFQYYEEEERQRGNFPDRFSGHQFPNYSSELNVNALLLGDSALYLCASSCGRIGPLYSNQPQHFGDGTRLSIL.

This clone was picked up one time. J is TRBJ2-1 and V is TRBV15, with 9 bases aligning to TRBD2. From germline, CDR1 is LNHNV and CDR2 YYDKDF (reference sequence). The CDR3 has 14 residues. Trimming removed 5 bases from V and 7 bases from J; junction bases left unmatched: 6. DNA of the CDR3: TGTGCCACCAGCGTTAGCGGGAGCTCGAATGAGCAGTTCTTC. This sequence encodes CATSVSGSSNEQFF.

This clone appeared many times. The chain links TRBV19 to TRBJ2-7; 11 nucleotides line up with TRBD1. The CDR3 loop spans 14 amino acids. V dropped 5 bases and J dropped 12; count of bases not matched to a gene: 12. From germline, CDR1 is LNHDA and CDR2 SQIVND (reference sequence). The CDR3 loop is CASSSGQGASLVYF. Written as DNA, the CDR3 is TGTGCCAGTAGTTCAGGACAGGGGGCATCTCTGGTGTACTTC. The full variable domain, with the rest looked up from reference TRBV19 and TRBJ2-7, is DGGITQSPKYLFRKEGQNVTLSCEQNLNHDAMYWYRQDPGQGLRLIYYSQIVNDFQKGDIAEGYSVSREKKESFPLTVTSAQKNPTAFYLCASSSGQGASLVYFGPGTRLTVT.